The following is a T cell receptor beta chain sequence with its context. This clonotype was seen a few times. Its antigen is not yet known. It has no much larger one-base neighbor in the sample; base qualities were not kept. The sample was run on an Illumina NovaSeq 6000. cDNA libraries for TCRalpha and TCRbeta were prepared by 5'RACE using constant-segment primers, with sample barcodes and unique molecular identifiers added. RNA was extracted from every sample with Trizol reagent. Amplification of the libraries took two PCR steps, and the second step added a second sample barcode plus Illumina TruSeq adapters. Sequencing of the libraries was done on an Illumina NovaSeq, producing 2 x 150 bp paired-end reads. The authors processed their data as follows. Reads were demultiplexed and collapsed into UMI-guided consensus sequences with migec v1.2.7. Using mixcr v2.1.11, UMI consensuses were aligned to TRA and TRB V and J templates and then assembled into clonotypes. A clonotype was counted as expanded or contracted only if both edgeR and NoisET called the change significant, with noise models trained on biological replicates. For edgeR calls, a false discovery rate-adjusted p below 0.01 and a log2 fold-change threshold of 1 were applied. PCA with hierarchical clustering of max-normalized trajectories of the 1000 most abundant clonotypes was used as exploratory dynamics analysis. The CD4 or CD8 phenotype of responding clones was assigned using the separately sequenced CD4+ and CD8+ repertoires. TCRdb ran its own pipeline on the public reads, namely fastp trimming at Q25 and MiXCR clone calling, and kept in-frame beta chains. All rows with the same CDR3 protein become a single entry with the most common DNA and genes. For this entry, the V and J calls and clone size follow TCRdb and not the study's own pipeline. For this sample the table gives hundreds of thousands of distinct CDR3 sequences, of which 15% to 20% were detected only once. 10% to 15% of the sample rests with the top ten.

The data are from a study of T-cell memory formation after mild COVID-19 (dated by TCRdb to about 2021). Study-wide context: TCR sequence clusters from the two donors were found to be largely donor specific. Two young, previously healthy adult volunteers, one female and one male, were included in the cohort. In a couple of donors, T-cell clones that expanded and contracted after mild COVID-19 were tracked by sequencing TCRalpha and TCRbeta repertoires over time.

PBMCs were isolated by Ficoll-Paque density gradient centrifugation. Study-wide findings and limitations: Only two mild cases were covered in the study, and larger cohorts including severe cases with pre-infection samples were considered necessary. Clones that contracted from day 15 to 85 showed balanced CD4/CD8 phenotypes, whereas a second wave of clones that expanded from day 15 to 37 leaned towards CD4+. SARS-CoV-2 specificity was not confirmed for the second-wave clones peaking on day 37. Contracting CD4+ clones were found mainly in CM and EM memory subsets, while CD8+ clones were enriched in EMRA. Some responding clones were found in pre-infection memory, which suggests that pre-existing cross-reactive memory T cells took part in the SARS-CoV-2 response.

The trim is 0 bases for V and 0 bases for J, with a gap of 8 bases between the germline ends. The CDR3 spans 16 residues, from the cysteine through the phenylalanine. Of all the DNA, just the CDR3 is kept, 48 bases in frame from base 1. Per the germline V gene, SGHTA is the CDR1 and FQGTGA is the CDR2. The sequenced sample consisted of PBMCs or a T cell subset sorted from them (not recorded which). The chain is made from TRBV7-3 and TRBJ2-2; no D segment can be confidently identified. The sequence came from an adult woman who had mild COVID-19 (a few samples of this study predate the infection). The sample titles of this study are shuffled in the database, so cell type and time point are left out; the donor was told from shared clones. The nucleotides read TGTGCCAGCAGCTTAACTGGCAGGACGAACACCGGGGAGCTGTTTTTT. Its protein reads: CASSLTGRTNTGELFF.